This TCR beta chain was sequenced during a study of identical twins. V shed 3 bases and J 4 bases; nucleotides not matched to a gene: 17. Germline CDR1 SGHAT, CDR2 FQNNGV. The CDR3 length is 19 residues. This clonotype was seen many times. TCRdb re-called the 5' RACE reads through MiXCR, storing one row per CDR3 protein. The sample contains about 690,000 distinct CDR3 sequences, 6.1% of which appear only once. This receptor was taken from a young man in good health. V and J are TRBV11-2 and TRBJ2-5, with 10 bases aligning to TRBD2. The sequencing sample was made of naive T cells sorted from blood. This chain's CDR3 is CASSFPTGASGSYGETQYF. The CDR3 DNA sequence: TGTGCCAGCAGCTTCCCCACCGGGGCTAGCGGGAGTTACGGAGAGACCCAGTACTTC.